The 26 T cell receptor beta chains below all came from one sample that was sequenced in a study of CD8 T cells in Susac syndrome. A quantity of about 0.5 to 1 ug RNA underwent reverse transcription using random hexamers. One entry per CDR3 protein, called by TCRdb with MiXCR from the immunoSEQ multiplex PCR reads. The data show some 450,000 distinct CDR3 sequences, more than 70% seen once. Sequenced material: CD8+ T cells from PBMCs. The origin of the receptors is a human donor with multiple sclerosis.

J is TRBJ1-1 and V is TRBV6-1, with D perhaps matching TRBD1 (6 bases). Germline-derived CDR1 and CDR2 are MNHNS and SASEGT. This CDR3 contains 16 residues. V lost 0 bases, J lost 3 bases, and 14 bases lay in between. The chain's CDR3 is CASSEAWGGLDTEAFF. CDR3 DNA sequence: TGTGCCAGCAGTGAAGCGTGGGGGGGGCTAGACACTGAAGCTTTCTTT.

The chain is built from TRBV4-1 and TRBJ2-1; 8 bases line up with TRBD1. The junction had 10 bases not matched to a gene; V was cut back by 3 bases and J by 3 bases. This CDR3 is 17 amino acids long. From germline, CDR1 is MGHRA and CDR2 YSYEKL. CDR3 region: CASSQVLGQGIYNEQFF. The CDR3, as DNA: TGCGCCAGCAGCCAGGTACTAGGACAGGGCATCTACAATGAGCAGTTCTTC.

Only one count was recorded for this clonotype. This sequence joins TRBV9 and TRBJ1-2; 7 nucleotides agree with TRBD1. In germline, CDR1 is SGDLS, CDR2 YYNGEE. Unmatched junction bases numbered 20, after V lost 5 bases and J lost 4 bases. The CDR3 is made up of 18 amino acids. Here the CDR3 reads CASSPVGTVKTEGYGYTF. CDR3 DNA: TGTGCCAGCAGTCCAGTGGGGACAGTCAAAACAGAGGGCTATGGCTACACCTTC.

The chain combines TRBV15 with TRBJ2-1; D may be TRBD1 (6 bases). The CDR3 sequence is 16 residues long. Germline assignment: CDR1 LNHNV and CDR2 YYDKDF (reference sequence). V lost 3 bases, J lost 0 bases, and 12 bases lay in between. CDR3 nucleotide sequence: TGTGCCACCAGCAGGGGAGTACAGGGCTCCTACAATGAGCAGTTCTTC. Amino acids: CATSRGVQGSYNEQFF.

The chain employs TRBV19 and TRBJ1-4; no clear D gene. The germline V and J ends were trimmed by 1 base and 7 bases, with 22 bases remaining between them. Germline CDR1 is LNHDA and CDR2 is SQIVND (reference sequence). CDR3 length: 18 amino acids. CDR3 region: CASSIAGSLHATGEKLFF. DNA for the CDR3: TGTGCCAGTAGTATAGCGGGCAGCCTTCATGCAACTGGTGAAAAACTGTTTTTT.

V usage is TRBV3-1 and J usage is TRBJ2-2; 11 bases are shared with TRBD2. The CDR3 totals 18 residues. Germline CDR1 reads LGHDT; CDR2 reads YNNKEL (reference sequence). Losses at the gene ends were 4 bases for V and 9 bases for J; bases not matched to a gene: 16. CDR3: CASSLTLVAGGESRELFF. The DNA for the CDR3 is TGTGCCAGCAGCCTGACCCTTGTAGCGGGAGGGGAAAGCAGGGAGCTGTTTTTT.

This sequence joins TRBV6-1 and TRBJ2-5; perhaps TRBD2 as D (7 bases). This CDR3 region has 15 residues. The V end was cut by 6 bases, the J end by 5 bases, with 19 bases between. Per germline, CDR1 MNHNS and CDR2 SASEGT. The CDR3, as DNA: TGTGCCAGCAGGATCGGGGGGCAGGAGTCGGAGACCCAGTACTTC. It is translated as CASRIGGQESETQYF.

V gene TRBV5-1 combines with J gene TRBJ2-7; TRBD2 aligns across 13 bases. The germline V gene has CDR1 SGHRS and CDR2 YFSETQ. This CDR3 is built from 17 residues. With 2 bases clipped from V and 0 bases from J, the junction kept 5 bases outside the gene matches. The CDR3 nucleotides read TGCGCCAGCAGCTTACTAGCGGGAGGGCAGAGCTCCTACGAGCAGTACTTC. This sequence encodes CASSLLAGGQSSYEQYF.

J is TRBJ2-1 and V is TRBV4-1, with 8 nucleotides matching TRBD1. Trimming at V came to 2 bases and at J to 12 bases, leaving 9 bases not matched to a gene. Germline V lookup: CDR1 MGHRA, CDR2 YSYEKL. The CDR3 is made up of 14 amino acids. The CDR3 sequence is CASSQPNLGQGQFF. As DNA, the CDR3 is TGCGCCAGCAGCCAACCTAATCTAGGACAGGGGCAGTTCTTC.

The chain has TRBV6-1 and TRBJ2-7; 7 bases map to TRBD1. The germline V gene has CDR1 MNHNS and CDR2 SASEGT. The CDR3 runs to 14 residues. The junction had 6 bases not matched to a gene; V was cut back by 3 bases and J by 4 bases. CDR3 DNA: TGTGCCAGCAGTGATTACTCAGGGGGATACGAGCAGTACTTC. Translated, it gives CASSDYSGGYEQYF.

This clonotype was recorded only once. The chain joins TRBV19 to TRBJ1-1, with D possibly matching TRBD1 (5 bases). The CDR3 consists of 14 residues. Per germline, CDR1 LNHDA and CDR2 SQIVND (reference sequence). Trimming took 7 bases from V and 7 from J, leaving 19 bases between them. CDR3 region: CASIPDTGQGEAFF. CDR3 DNA sequence: TGTGCCAGTATACCCGACACGGGGCAGGGTGAAGCTTTCTTT.

V gene TRBV6-5 combines with J gene TRBJ1-2, with a weak D call TRBD1 (5 bases). The CDR3 has 12 amino acids. The V gene lost 3 bases and the J gene lost 5 bases, with 7 bases spanning the gap. Germline-derived CDR1 and CDR2 are MNHEY and SVGAGI. In DNA, the CDR3 is TGTGCCAGCAGTTATGGACATTATGGCTACACCTTC. This codes for CASSYGHYGYTF.

This clonotype has a handful of counts. The V and J genes are TRBV6-1 and TRBJ2-2, with D hard to call. This CDR3 is 13 amino acids long. V was cut by 3 bases and J by 5 bases, with 7 bases left in between. The V gene's germline CDR1 is MNHNS and CDR2 SASEGT. CDR3 sequence (DNA): TGTGCCAGCAGTGAGGCGGAAACCGGGGAGCTGTTTTTT. Residues: CASSEAETGELFF.

A few counts support this clonotype. This chain connects TRBV5-4 to TRBJ2-1; D gene unclear. V lost 0 bases and J 8 bases, leaving 9 bases between the germline ends. Per the germline V gene, CDR1 is SGHNT and CDR2 is YYREEE (reference sequence). The CDR3 consists of 13 residues. The CDR3 DNA follows: TGTGCCAGCAGCTTGGCCGTAGAGGATGAGCAGTTCTTC. Its translation: CASSLAVEDEQFF.

This rearrangement joins TRBV30 to TRBJ2-7; D might be TRBD1 (5 bases). V was trimmed by 0 bases and J by 2 bases, leaving 11 bases between them. Germline CDR1 GTSNPN, CDR2 SVGIG (reference sequence). This CDR3 has 14 amino acids. This CDR3 reads CAWSVGPGTYEQYF. The DNA for the CDR3 is TGTGCCTGGAGTGTAGGGCCAGGGACCTACGAGCAGTACTTC. The full variable domain, completed using reference TRBV30 and TRBJ2-7, is SQTIHQWPATLVQPVGSPLSLECTVEGTSNPNLYWYRQAAGRGLQLLFYSVGIGQISSEVPQNLSASRPQDRQFILSSKKLLLSDSGFYLCAWSVGPGTYEQYFGPGTRLTVT.

The chain links TRBV2 to TRBJ2-5; D tentatively fits TRBD1 or TRBD2 (5 bases each). Germline CDR1 is SNHLY and CDR2 is FYNNEI. With 8 bases removed from V and 5 bases from J, the gap between germline ends came to 15 bases. The CDR3 spans 13 residues. The CDR3 bases are TGTGCCAGCGTAGGGACGGCGGATGAGACCCAGTACTTC. Translated, it gives CASVGTADETQYF.

The chain links TRBV25-1 to TRBJ1-1; TRBD1 might be the D (5 bases). Germline values: CDR1 MGHDK, CDR2 SYGVNS. Trimming stripped 2 bases from V and 1 base from J, with 11 bases between. The CDR3 loop spans 15 amino acids. Written as DNA, the CDR3 is TGTGCCAGCAGTGAACACGAGGGGCGGAACACTGAAGCTTTCTTT. It yields the protein CASSEHEGRNTEAFF.

The rearrangement links TRBV10-3 to TRBJ2-2; 11 positions match TRBD1. From germline, CDR1 is ENHRY and CDR2 SYGVKD. The CDR3 length is 15 residues. Trimming took 7 bases from V and 5 from J; bases not matched to a gene: 6. The CDR3 DNA sequence: TGTGCCATCACTAGGACAGGGGGCGGAACCGGGGAGCTGTTTTTT. Amino acids: CAITRTGGGTGELFF.

The chain is built from TRBV2 and TRBJ1-4; maybe TRBD1 (6 bases). Trimming stripped 6 bases from V and 4 bases from J, with 15 bases between. This CDR3 region has 15 residues. Germline CDR1 is SNHLY and CDR2 is FYNNEI. The CDR3 sequence: CASSEDSNFNEKLFF. In DNA, the CDR3 is TGTGCCAGCAGCGAGGACAGCAACTTTAATGAAAAACTGTTTTTT.

J is TRBJ2-5 and V is TRBV19, with 7 bases lining up with TRBD1. The CDR3 runs 15 residues. Per the germline V gene, CDR1 is LNHDA and CDR2 is SQIVND (reference sequence). The trim removed 5 bases at V and 3 bases at J, leaving 9 bases unmatched. CDR3 nucleotide sequence: TGTGCCAGTAGTGTCCTTGGACAGGAAGAAGAGACCCAGTACTTC. This gives the protein CASSVLGQEEETQYF. Full variable domain (remainder filled in from reference TRBV19 and TRBJ2-5): DGGITQSPKYLFRKEGQNVTLSCEQNLNHDAMYWYRQDPGQGLRLIYYSQIVNDFQKGDIAEGYSVSREKKESFPLTVTSAQKNPTAFYLCASSVLGQEEETQYFGPGTRLLVL.

The CDR3 sequence: CSAQTAASGDTGELFF. CDR3 DNA sequence: TGCAGTGCCCAAACGGCGGCTAGCGGGGACACCGGGGAGCTGTTTTTT. The chain has TRBV20-1 and TRBJ2-2, with 9 bases aligning to TRBD2. CDR1 and CDR2 from the germline V gene are DFQATT and SNEGSKA (reference sequence). J lost 3 bases, V lost 6 bases, and 11 bases had no gene match. The CDR3 covers 16 residues.

The chain carries TRBV27 and TRBJ1-2; no clear D gene. Germline V gives CDR1 MNHEY, CDR2 SMNVEV (reference sequence). The CDR3 runs to 13 residues. V was trimmed by 8 bases and J by 1 base, leaving 11 bases between them. Written as DNA, the CDR3 is TGTGCCAGCTCCTCCGCGGGTAACTATGGCTACACCTTC. This sequence encodes CASSSAGNYGYTF.

The chain links TRBV4-1 to TRBJ1-5; D unresolved. Germline V gives CDR1 MGHRA, CDR2 YSYEKL. Trimming shortened V by 0 bases and J by 0 bases, and 9 bases separated the two germline ends. There are 16 residues in the CDR3. The CDR3 reads CASSQEPGYSNQPQHF. CDR3 sequence (DNA): TGCGCCAGCAGCCAAGAGCCAGGATATAGCAATCAGCCCCAGCATTTT.

The chain has TRBV6-5 and TRBJ2-7, with a tentative D call TRBD1 (5 bases). The CDR3 sequence is 15 residues long. The V and J ends lost 0 bases and 8 bases respectively, with 17 bases between them. Germline V gene sequence: CDR1 MNHEY, CDR2 SVGAGI. The CDR3 bases are TGTGCCAGCAGTTACTCTGAGGACACGAATTCTCAGCAGTACTTC. This codes for CASSYSEDTNSQQYF.

V usage is TRBV12-3 or TRBV12-4 and J usage is TRBJ1-1; D is unresolved. CDR3 size: 12 residues. V lost 1 base, J lost 7 bases, and 7 bases lay in between. CDR3 bases: TGTGCCAGCAGTTTAGATAGCATTGAAGCTTTCTTT. This sequence encodes CASSLDSIEAFF.

J is TRBJ1-6 and V is TRBV30, with D perhaps TRBD1 (5 bases). Per the germline V gene, CDR1 is GTSNPN and CDR2 is SVGIG (reference sequence). The CDR3 runs to 13 residues. V lost 1 base to trimming and J lost 8 bases, with 9 bases between them. CDR3 residues: CAWSGVGDSPLHF. CDR3 DNA: TGTGCCTGGAGTGGGGTGGGGGATTCACCCCTCCACTTT.